This T cell receptor (beta chain) was captured by sequencing in a study of T cell repertoires in cytomegalovirus infection. Study background: Public TCR beta signatures provided an indication of both CMV infection and a matching HLA type.

TCRdb reprocessed the reads with MiXCR, giving one entry per CDR3 protein. Altogether some 220,000 distinct CDR3 sequences are present, around 40% being singletons, with the ten largest covering approximately 59%. This clonotype was detected only a few times. The antigen remains unidentified. The CDR3 sequence is 16 residues long. With V trimmed by 4 bases and J by 2 bases, 10 bases remained unmatched. Germline V gene lookup returns CDR1 SGHTA and CDR2 FQGNSA. The sequence derives from a human donor in good health (CMV status not recorded). Some clones in this sample may be carry-over from other donors' samples. The chain links TRBV7-2 to TRBJ2-7; 8 nucleotides line up with TRBD2. The material was CD8+ T cells from cultured PBMCs, obtained from culture after CMV antigen stimulation. The CDR3 loop reads CASSSRTSTGPYEQYF. In DNA, the CDR3 is TGTGCCAGCAGCTCCCGGACTAGCACGGGCCCCTACGAGCAGTACTTC.